This T cell receptor (beta chain) was sequenced for a study of blood T cell repertoires in COVID-19. The overall study: Material from acute and convalescent COVID-19 was sourced from the United States, Italy and Spain. Nucleic acid was either cDNA or gDNA, and it came from T cells, B-cell-depleted T cells, or PBMCs.

Original methodology: Amplification with reference gene primers provided the estimates of nucleated cell counts. Clones were sequenced by immunoSEQ multiplex PCR, and TCRdb holds only the in-frame ones, with some missing. That table furnishes V, J and clone size, whereas the DNA furnished D and trimming. The sample includes 68,000 or so clones, approximately 89% of them seen just once. Losses at the gene ends were 4 bases for V and 4 bases for J; bases not matched to a gene: 5. There are 14 residues in the CDR3. Germline V gene sequence: CDR1 GTSNPN, CDR2 SVGIG (reference sequence). The chain uses TRBV30 and TRBJ1-2; 11 nucleotides align to TRBD1. Specimen: peripheral blood. This TCR derives from a man aged 45-60 years with active COVID-19. CDR3 nucleotide sequence: TGTGCCTGGAATCGTGGACAGGGGGCCTATGGCTACACCTTC. Encoded protein: CAWNRGQGAYGYTF.